Here is one T cell receptor beta chain with its context. The data were taken from a study of T cells in Graves' hyperthyroidism and ophthalmopathy. The cohort's ophthalmopathy patients, a group with duration under 3 months, had a Clinical Activity Score of at least 3 and a NOSPECS grade of at least 4. Investigators excluded patients with uncontrolled infection, other autoimmune disease, pregnancy or lactation. Germline V gene sequence: CDR1 LGHDT, CDR2 YNNKEL (reference sequence). V was clipped by 1 base and J by 0 bases, with 9 bases between them. CDR3 length: 15 residues. Amplified TCR beta CDR3 regions derived from RNA transcripts. First-round RT-PCR targeting the TCR CDR3 was performed with the HTBI primer set. Via MiXCR, TCRdb re-called the multiplex PCR reads, giving one row per CDR3 protein. Among about 640,000 distinct CDR3 sequences listed, roughly 20% were seen once.

The source material was blood. This clonotype was sampled from a man in his thirties or forties with Graves' ophthalmopathy. The V gene is TRBV3-1, the J gene TRBJ1-1, with D perhaps matching TRBD1 (6 bases). The CDR3: CASSQVGQLNTEAFF. CDR3 nucleotides: TGTGCCAGCAGCCAAGTTGGACAGCTGAACACTGAAGCTTTCTTT.